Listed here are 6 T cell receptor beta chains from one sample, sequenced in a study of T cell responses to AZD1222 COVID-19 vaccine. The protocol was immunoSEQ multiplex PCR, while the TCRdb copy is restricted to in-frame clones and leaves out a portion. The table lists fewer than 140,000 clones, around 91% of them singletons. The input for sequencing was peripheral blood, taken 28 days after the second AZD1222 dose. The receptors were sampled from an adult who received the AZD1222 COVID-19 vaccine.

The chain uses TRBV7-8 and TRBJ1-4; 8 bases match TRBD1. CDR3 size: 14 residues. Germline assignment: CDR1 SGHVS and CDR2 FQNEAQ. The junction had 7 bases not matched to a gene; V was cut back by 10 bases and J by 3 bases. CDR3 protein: CATQTGVANEKLFF. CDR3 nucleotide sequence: TGTGCCACCCAGACAGGGGTCGCTAATGAAAAACTGTTTTTT.

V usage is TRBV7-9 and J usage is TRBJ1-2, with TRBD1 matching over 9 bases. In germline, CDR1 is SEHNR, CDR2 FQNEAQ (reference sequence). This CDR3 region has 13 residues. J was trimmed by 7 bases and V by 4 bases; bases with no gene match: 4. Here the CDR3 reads CASSWGQGGGYTF. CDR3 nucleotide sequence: TGTGCCAGCAGCTGGGGACAGGGAGGTGGCTACACCTTC.

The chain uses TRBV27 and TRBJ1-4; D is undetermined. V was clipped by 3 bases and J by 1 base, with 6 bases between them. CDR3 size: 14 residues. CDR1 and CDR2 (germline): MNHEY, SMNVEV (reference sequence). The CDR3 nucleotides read TGTGCCAGCAGTTTTGGAGTAACTAATGAAAAACTGTTTTTT. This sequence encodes CASSFGVTNEKLFF. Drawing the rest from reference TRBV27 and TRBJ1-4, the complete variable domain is EAQVTQNPRYLITVTGKKLTVTCSQNMNHEYMSWYRQDPGLGLRQIYYSMNVEVTDKGDVPEGYKVSRKEKRNFPLILESPSPNQTSLYFCASSFGVTNEKLFFGSGTQLSVL.

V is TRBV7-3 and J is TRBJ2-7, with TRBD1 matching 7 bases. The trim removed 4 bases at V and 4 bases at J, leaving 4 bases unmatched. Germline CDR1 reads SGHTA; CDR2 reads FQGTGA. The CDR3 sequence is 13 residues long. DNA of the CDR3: TGTGCCAGCAGCTCTCACAGGGGTTACGAGCAGTACTTC. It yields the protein CASSSHRGYEQYF.

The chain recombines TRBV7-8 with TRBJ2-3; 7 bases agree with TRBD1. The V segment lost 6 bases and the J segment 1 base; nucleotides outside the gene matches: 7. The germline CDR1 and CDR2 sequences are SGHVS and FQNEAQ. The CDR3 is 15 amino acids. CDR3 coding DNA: TGTGCCAGCAGGAACCGGGACAGACGCACAGATACGCAGTATTTT. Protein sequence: CASRNRDRRTDTQYF.

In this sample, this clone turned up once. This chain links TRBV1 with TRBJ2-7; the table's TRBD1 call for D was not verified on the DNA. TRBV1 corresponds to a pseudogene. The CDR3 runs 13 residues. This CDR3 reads CTSTGGTGREQYF. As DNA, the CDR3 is TGCACCAGCACCGGGGGGACAGGACGCGAGCAGTACTTC.